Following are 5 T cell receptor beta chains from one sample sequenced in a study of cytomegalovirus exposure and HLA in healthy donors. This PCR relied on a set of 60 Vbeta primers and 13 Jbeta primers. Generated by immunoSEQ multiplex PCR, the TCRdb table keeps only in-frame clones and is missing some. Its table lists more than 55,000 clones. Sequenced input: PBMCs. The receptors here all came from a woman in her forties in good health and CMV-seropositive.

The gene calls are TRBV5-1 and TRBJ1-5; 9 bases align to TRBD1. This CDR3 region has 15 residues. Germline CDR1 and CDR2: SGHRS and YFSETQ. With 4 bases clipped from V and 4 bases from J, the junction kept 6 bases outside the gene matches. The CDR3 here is CASSPGDRENQPQHF. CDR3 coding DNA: TGCGCCAGCAGCCCAGGGGACAGGGAGAATCAGCCCCAGCATTTT.

CDR3 loop: CASSESDRAYEQYF. The CDR3 region has the DNA TGTGCCAGCAGTGAATCGGACAGAGCCTACGAGCAGTACTTC. This sequence joins TRBV25-1 and TRBJ2-7; a weak D match, TRBD1 (6 bases). Trimming stripped 1 base from V and 2 bases from J, with 9 bases between. The V gene's germline CDR1 is MGHDK and CDR2 SYGVNS. This CDR3 comprises 14 residues.

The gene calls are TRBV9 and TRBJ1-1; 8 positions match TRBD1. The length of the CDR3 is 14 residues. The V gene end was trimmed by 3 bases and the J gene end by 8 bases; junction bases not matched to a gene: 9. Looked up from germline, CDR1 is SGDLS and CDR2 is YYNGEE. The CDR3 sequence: CASSGTPTGGEAFF. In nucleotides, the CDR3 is TGTGCCAGCAGCGGGACGCCCACAGGGGGAGAAGCTTTCTTT.

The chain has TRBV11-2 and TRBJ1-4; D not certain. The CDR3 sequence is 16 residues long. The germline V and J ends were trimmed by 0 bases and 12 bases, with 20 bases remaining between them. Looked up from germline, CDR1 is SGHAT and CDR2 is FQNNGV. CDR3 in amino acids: CASSLEVSLVGEELFF. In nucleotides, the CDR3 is TGTGCCAGCAGCTTAGAAGTTTCTCTGGTCGGAGAAGAACTGTTTTTT.

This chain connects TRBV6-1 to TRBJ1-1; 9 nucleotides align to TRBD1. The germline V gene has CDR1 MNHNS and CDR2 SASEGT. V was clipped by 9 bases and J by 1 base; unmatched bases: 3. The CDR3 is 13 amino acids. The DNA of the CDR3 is TGTGCCAGTGGGGGACAGGGGAACACTGAAGCTTTCTTT. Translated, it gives CASGGQGNTEAFF.